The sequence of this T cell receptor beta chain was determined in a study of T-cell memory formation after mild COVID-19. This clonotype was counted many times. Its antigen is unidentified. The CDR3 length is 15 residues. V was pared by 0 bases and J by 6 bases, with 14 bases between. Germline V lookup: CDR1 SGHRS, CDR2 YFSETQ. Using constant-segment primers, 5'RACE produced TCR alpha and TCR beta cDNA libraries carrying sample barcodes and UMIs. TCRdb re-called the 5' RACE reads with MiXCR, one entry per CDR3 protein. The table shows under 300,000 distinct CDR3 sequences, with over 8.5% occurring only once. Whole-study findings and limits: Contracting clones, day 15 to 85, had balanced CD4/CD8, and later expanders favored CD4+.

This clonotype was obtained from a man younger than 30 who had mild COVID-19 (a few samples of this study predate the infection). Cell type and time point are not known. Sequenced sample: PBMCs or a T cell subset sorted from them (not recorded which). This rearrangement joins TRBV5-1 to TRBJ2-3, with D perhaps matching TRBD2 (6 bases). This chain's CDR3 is CASSLVSGGRDTQYF. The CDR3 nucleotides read TGCGCCAGCAGCTTGGTTTCCGGGGGACGGGATACGCAGTATTTT.